This T cell receptor (beta chain) was sequenced in a study of blood T cells in healthy people across ages. Study conclusions and caveats: Roughly linearly, TCR beta diversity per million T cells fell as age increased.

This clonotype showed up just a few times. Antigen unknown. A second PCR of 7 to 11 cycles used a sample-barcoded 5' primer and a J-beta primer mix. Each of the samples gave a minimum of 2.5 million paired-end reads that contained CDR3. TCRdb re-analysed the 5' RACE reads in MiXCR, keeping a single row per CDR3 protein. The sample includes some 1.5 million distinct CDR3 sequences, 28% seen only once; the top ten take 7.7%. Germline CDR1 LGHNA, CDR2 YNFKEQ. V gave up 0 bases and J gave up 5 bases, with 13 bases separating them. This CDR3 region has 15 residues. The specimen sequenced was blood. The sequence derives from a young woman in good health. V is TRBV4-2 and J is TRBJ1-1; perhaps TRBD1 as D (6 bases). CDR3: CASSQDLNRATEAFF. As DNA, the CDR3 is TGTGCCAGCAGCCAAGATCTAAACAGGGCGACTGAAGCTTTCTTT.